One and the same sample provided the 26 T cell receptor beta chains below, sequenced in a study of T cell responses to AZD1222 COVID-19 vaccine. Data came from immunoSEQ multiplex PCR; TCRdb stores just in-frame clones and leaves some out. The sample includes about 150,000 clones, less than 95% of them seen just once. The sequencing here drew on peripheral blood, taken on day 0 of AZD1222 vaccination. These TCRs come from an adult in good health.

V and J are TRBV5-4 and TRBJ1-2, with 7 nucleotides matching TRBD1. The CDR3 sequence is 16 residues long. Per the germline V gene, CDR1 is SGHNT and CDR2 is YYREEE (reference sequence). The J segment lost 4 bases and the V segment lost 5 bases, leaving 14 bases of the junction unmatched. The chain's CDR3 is CASSTQGVRELYGYTF. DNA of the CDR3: TGTGCCAGCAGTACCCAGGGGGTCCGGGAACTCTATGGCTACACCTTC.

CDR3 in amino acids: CASSFGLGLRVEQYF. The CDR3 DNA is TGTGCCAGCAGCTTCGGGTTGGGGTTAAGGGTCGAGCAGTACTTC. The J gene is TRBJ2-7, the V gene TRBV5-6; no reliable D call. This CDR3 region has 15 residues. Germline CDR1 is SGHDT and CDR2 is YYEEEE. The V end lost 2 bases, the J end lost 6 bases, and 18 bases lay between the germline ends. The entire variable domain, with the rest obtained from reference TRBV5-6 and TRBJ2-7, is as follows: DAGVTQSPTHLIKTRGQQVTLRCSPKSGHDTVSWYQQALGQGPQFIFQYYEEEERQRGNFPDRFSGHQFPNYSSELNVNALLLGDSALYLCASSFGLGLRVEQYFGPGTRLTVT.

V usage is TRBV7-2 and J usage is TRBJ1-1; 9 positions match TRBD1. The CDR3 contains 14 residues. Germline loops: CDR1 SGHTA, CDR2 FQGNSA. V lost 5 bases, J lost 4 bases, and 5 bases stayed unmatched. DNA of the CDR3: TGTGCCAGCAGCGTGGACAGGGGTCTCACTGAAGCTTTCTTT. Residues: CASSVDRGLTEAFF.

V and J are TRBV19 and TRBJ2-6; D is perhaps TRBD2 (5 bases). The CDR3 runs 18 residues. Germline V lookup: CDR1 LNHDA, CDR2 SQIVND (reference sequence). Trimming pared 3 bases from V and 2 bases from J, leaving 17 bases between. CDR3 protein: CASSISGGGRAGANVLTF. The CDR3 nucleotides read TGTGCCAGTAGTATTTCCGGAGGAGGCCGGGCTGGGGCCAACGTCCTGACTTTC.

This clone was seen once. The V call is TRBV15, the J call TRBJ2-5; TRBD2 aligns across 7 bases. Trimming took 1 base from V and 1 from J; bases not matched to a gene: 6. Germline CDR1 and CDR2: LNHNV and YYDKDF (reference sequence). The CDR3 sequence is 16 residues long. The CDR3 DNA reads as TGTGCCACCAGCAGAGGGACTAGTTCGGTCCAAGAGACCCAGTACTTC. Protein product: CATSRGTSSVQETQYF.

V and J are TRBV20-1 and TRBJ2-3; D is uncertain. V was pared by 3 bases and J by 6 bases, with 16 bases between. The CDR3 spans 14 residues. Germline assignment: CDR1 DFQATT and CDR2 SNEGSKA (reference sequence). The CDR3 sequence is CSASTASGMDTQYF. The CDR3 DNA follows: TGCAGTGCTAGTACGGCCTCTGGTATGGATACGCAGTATTTT.

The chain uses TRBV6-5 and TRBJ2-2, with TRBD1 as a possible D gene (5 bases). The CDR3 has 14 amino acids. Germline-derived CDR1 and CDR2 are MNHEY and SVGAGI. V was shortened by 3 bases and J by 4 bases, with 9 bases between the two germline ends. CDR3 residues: CASSYQGSTGELFF. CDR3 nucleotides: TGTGCCAGCAGTTATCAGGGAAGCACCGGGGAGCTGTTTTTT.

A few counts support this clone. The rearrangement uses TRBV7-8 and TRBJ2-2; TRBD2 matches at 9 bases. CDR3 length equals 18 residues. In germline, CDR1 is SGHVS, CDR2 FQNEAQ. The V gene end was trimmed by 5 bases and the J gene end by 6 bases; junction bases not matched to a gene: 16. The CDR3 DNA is TGTGCCAGCAGCCCCATTAAAACGACTAGCGGTCTCTCCGGGGAGCTGTTTTTT. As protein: CASSPIKTTSGLSGELFF.

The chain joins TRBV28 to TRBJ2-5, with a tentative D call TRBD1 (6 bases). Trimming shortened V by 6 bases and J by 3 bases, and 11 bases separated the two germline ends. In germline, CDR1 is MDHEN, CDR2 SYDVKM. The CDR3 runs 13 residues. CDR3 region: CASRSGTKETQYF. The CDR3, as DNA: TGTGCCAGCAGGTCAGGGACAAAAGAGACCCAGTACTTC.

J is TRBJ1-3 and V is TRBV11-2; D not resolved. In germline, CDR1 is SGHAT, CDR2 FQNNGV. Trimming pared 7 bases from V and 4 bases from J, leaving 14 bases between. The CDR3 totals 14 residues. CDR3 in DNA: TGTGCCAGCACCAGGAGGGTTTCGGGAAACACCATATATTTT. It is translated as CASTRRVSGNTIYF.

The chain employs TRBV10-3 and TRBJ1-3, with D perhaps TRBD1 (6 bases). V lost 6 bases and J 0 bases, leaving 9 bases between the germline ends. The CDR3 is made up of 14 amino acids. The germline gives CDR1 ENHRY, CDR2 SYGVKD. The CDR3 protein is CAIRQGHSGNTIYF. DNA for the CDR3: TGTGCCATCAGACAGGGCCACTCTGGAAACACCATATATTTT.

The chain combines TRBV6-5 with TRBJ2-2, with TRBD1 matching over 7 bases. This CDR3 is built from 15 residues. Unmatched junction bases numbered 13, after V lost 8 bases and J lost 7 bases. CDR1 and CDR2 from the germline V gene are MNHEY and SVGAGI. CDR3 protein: CASSEGGSIFGELFF. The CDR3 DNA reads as TGTGCCAGCTCGGAAGGGGGCAGCATTTTCGGGGAGCTGTTTTTT.

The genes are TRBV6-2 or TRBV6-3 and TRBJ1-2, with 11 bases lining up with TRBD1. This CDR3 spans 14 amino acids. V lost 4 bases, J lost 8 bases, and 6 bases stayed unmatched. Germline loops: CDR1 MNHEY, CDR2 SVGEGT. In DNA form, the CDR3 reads TGTGCCAGCAGTTGGGACAGGGGGATTTACGGCTACACCTTC. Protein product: CASSWDRGIYGYTF.

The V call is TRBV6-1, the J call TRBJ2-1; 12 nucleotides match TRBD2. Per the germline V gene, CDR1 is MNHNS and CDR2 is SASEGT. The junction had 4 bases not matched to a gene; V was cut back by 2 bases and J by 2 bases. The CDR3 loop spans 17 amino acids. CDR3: CASSEYGLAGPYNEQFF. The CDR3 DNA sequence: TGTGCCAGCAGTGAATACGGACTAGCGGGACCCTACAATGAGCAGTTCTTC.

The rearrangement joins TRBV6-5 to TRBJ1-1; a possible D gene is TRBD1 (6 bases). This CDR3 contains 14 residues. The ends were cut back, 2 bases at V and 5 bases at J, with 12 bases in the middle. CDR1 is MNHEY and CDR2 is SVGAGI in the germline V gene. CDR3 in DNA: TGTGCCAGCAGTTACGGCGTCAGGGGTACTGAAGCTTTCTTT. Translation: CASSYGVRGTEAFF.

CDR3 coding DNA: TGTGCCAGCAGTGTGGACAGCTTGGGTTACTACGAGCAGTACTTC. It codes for CASSVDSLGYYEQYF. V usage is TRBV6-2 or TRBV6-3 and J usage is TRBJ2-7, with D perhaps matching TRBD1 (6 bases). This CDR3 has 15 amino acids. V was pared by 5 bases and J by 3 bases, with 17 bases between. Germline V gene lookup returns CDR1 MNHEY and CDR2 SVGEGT.

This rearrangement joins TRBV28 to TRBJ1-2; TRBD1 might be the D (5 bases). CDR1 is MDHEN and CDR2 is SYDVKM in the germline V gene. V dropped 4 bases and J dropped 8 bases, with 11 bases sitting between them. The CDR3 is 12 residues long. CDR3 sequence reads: CASSSRQRGYTF. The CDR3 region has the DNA TGTGCCAGCAGTTCAAGACAGAGAGGCTACACCTTC.

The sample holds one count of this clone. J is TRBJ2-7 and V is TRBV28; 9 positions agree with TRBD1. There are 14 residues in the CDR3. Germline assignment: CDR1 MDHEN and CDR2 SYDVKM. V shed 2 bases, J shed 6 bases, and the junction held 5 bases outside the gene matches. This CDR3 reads CASSLAGTGTEQYF. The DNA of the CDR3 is TGTGCCAGCAGTTTAGCCGGGACAGGGACCGAGCAGTACTTC.

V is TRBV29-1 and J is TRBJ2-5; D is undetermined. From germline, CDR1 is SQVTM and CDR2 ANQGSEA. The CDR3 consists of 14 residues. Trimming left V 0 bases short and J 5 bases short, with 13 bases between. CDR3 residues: CSVEEGEDTETQYF. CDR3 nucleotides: TGCAGCGTTGAAGAAGGCGAGGATACGGAGACCCAGTACTTC. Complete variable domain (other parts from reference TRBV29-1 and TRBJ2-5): SAVISQKPSRDICQRGTSLTIQCQVDSQVTMMFWYRQQPGQSLTLIATANQGSEATYESGFVIDKFPISRPNLTFSTLTVSNMSPEDSSIYLCSVEEGEDTETQYFGPGTRLLVL.

The CDR3 is CATSDSQGSGNQPQHF. The CDR3 DNA is TGTGCCACCAGTGATTCTCAGGGAAGTGGCAATCAGCCCCAGCATTTT. The V call is TRBV24-1, the J call TRBJ1-5; TRBD1 is a possible D gene (5 bases). Trimming cost V 2 bases and J 2 bases, with 12 bases left between them. The CDR3 consists of 16 residues. The germline V gene has CDR1 KGHDR and CDR2 SFDVKD.

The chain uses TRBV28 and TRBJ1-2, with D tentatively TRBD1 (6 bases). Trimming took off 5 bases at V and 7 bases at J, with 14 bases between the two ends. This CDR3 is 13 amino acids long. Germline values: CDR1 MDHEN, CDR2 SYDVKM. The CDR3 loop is CASSHGTPGGYTF. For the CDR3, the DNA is TGTGCCAGCAGTCACGGGACACCGGGTGGCTACACCTTC.

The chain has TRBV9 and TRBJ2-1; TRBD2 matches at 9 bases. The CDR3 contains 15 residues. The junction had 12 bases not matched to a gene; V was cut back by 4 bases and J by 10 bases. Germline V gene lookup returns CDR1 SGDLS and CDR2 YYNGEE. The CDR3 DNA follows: TGTGCCAGCAGCTCACCCGGGACTAGCAGACAGGAGCAGTTCTTC. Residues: CASSSPGTSRQEQFF.

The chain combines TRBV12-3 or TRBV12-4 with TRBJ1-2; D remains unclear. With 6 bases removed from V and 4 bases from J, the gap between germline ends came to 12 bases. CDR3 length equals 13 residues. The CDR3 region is CASSYTEGYGYTF. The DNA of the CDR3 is TGTGCCAGCAGCTATACCGAGGGCTATGGCTACACCTTC.

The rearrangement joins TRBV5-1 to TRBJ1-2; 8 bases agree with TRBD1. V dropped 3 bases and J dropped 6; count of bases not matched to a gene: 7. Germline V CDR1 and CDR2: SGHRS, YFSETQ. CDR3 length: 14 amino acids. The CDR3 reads CASSSNVDRDGYTF. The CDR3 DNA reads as TGCGCCAGCAGCTCGAACGTGGACAGGGATGGCTACACCTTC.

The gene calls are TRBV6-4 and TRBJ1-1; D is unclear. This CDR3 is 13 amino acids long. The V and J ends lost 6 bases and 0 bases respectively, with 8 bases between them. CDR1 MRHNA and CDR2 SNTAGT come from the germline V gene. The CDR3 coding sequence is TGTGCCAGCAGCGAAACTTTGAACACTGAAGCTTTCTTT. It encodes CASSETLNTEAFF.

CDR3 bases: TGCAGTGCTAGTTCTATTCGAGGACTAGCGGGAGAAGGAGCACGGGAGACCCAGTACTTC. Translated, it gives CSASSIRGLAGEGARETQYF. The V and J genes are TRBV20-1 and TRBJ2-5; 13 nucleotides match TRBD2. From germline, CDR1 is DFQATT and CDR2 SNEGSKA (reference sequence). V lost 3 bases and J lost 5; bases outside the gene matches: 21. The CDR3 is 20 amino acids.